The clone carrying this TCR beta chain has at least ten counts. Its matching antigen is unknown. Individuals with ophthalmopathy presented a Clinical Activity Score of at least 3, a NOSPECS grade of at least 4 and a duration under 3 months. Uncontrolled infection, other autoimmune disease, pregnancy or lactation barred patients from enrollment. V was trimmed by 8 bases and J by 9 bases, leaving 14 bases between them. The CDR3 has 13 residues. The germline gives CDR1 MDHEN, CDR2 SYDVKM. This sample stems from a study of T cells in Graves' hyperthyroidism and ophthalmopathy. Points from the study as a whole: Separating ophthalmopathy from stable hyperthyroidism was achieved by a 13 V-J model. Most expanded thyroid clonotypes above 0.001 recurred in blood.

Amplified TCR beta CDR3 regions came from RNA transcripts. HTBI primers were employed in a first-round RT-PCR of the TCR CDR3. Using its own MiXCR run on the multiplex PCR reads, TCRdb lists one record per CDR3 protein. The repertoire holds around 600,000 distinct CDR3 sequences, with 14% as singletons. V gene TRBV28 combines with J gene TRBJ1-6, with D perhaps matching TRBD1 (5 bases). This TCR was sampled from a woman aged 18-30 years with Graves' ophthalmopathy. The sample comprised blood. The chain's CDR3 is CASFSGEPSPLHF. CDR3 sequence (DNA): TGTGCCAGCTTTTCGGGGGAGCCTTCACCCCTCCACTTT. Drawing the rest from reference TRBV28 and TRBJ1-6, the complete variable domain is DVKVTQSSRYLVKRTGEKVFLECVQDMDHENMFWYRQDPGLGLRLIYFSYDVKMKEKGDIPEGYSVSREKKERFSLILESASTNQTSMYLCASFSGEPSPLHFGNGTRLTVT.